These T cell receptor beta chains were read from a single sample in a study of blood T cell repertoires in COVID-19. TCRdb keeps only in-frame clones here, not all; method: immunoSEQ multiplex PCR. This table has 300,000 to 500,000 clones, 88% appearing once. The sample consisted of PBMCs or T cells enriched from blood (not recorded which). The receptors stem from a woman in her 30s with acute COVID-19. Both conserved end residues are part of each CDR3. A D gene is named only where the DNA matches it firmly. The size entry is marked missing in some rows and otherwise reads once, few, many or a size class.

j_call | clone_size | v_call | d_call | cdr3_aa | cdr3_nt
TRBJ1-1 | . | TRBV19 | . | CASMAGGTEAFF | TGTGCCAGTATGGCGGGGGGCACTGAAGCTTTCTTT
TRBJ1-1 | . | TRBV27 | . | CASNTLQGPPNTEAFF | TGTGCCAGCAATACATTACAGGGCCCTCCGAACACTGAAGCTTTCTTT
TRBJ1-1 | . | TRBV19 | TRBD1 | CASSIRDSEAFF | TGTGCCAGTAGTATCCGGGACAGTGAAGCTTTCTTT
TRBJ2-3 | . | TRBV5-5 | . | CASSLIQGKTDTQYF | TGTGCCAGCAGCTTGATACAGGGAAAAACAGATACGCAGTATTTT
TRBJ2-7 | . | TRBV27 | TRBD2 | CASTKGPLAGVYEQYF | TGTGCCAGCACCAAAGGTCCCTTAGCGGGGGTCTACGAGCAGTACTTC
TRBJ1-2 | . | TRBV19 | . | CASRRYQGRDYGYTF | TGTGCCAGTCGACGATATCAGGGGAGGGACTATGGCTACACCTTC
TRBJ1-1 | . | TRBV7-2 | . | CASSLMPTSLRAFF | TGTGCCAGCAGCTTAATGCCCACCAGTTTACGAGCTTTCTTT
TRBJ2-7 | . | TRBV27 | . | CASSSLGAGKDEQYF | TGTGCCAGCAGTTCCCTTGGGGCAGGGAAGGACGAGCAGTACTTC
TRBJ1-5 | . | TRBV19 | . | CASGQGWQPQHF | TGTGCCAGTGGGCAGGGGTGGCAGCCCCAGCATTTT
TRBJ2-7 | . | TRBV7-8 | . | CASSLQGSPWEQYF | TGTGCCAGCAGCCTTCAGGGGTCCCCCTGGGAGCAGTACTTC
TRBJ1-4 | . | TRBV6-5 | . | CASWRGSNEKLFF | TGTGCCTCTTGGCGGGGGAGTAATGAAAAACTGTTTTTT
TRBJ2-1 | . | TRBV7-6 | TRBD1 | CASSSRQGSYNEQFF | TGTGCCAGCAGCTCGAGACAGGGATCCTACAATGAGCAGTTCTTC
TRBJ1-2 | few | TRBV5-4 | TRBD1 | CASSLSRDRGYTF | TGTGCCAGCAGCTTATCGAGGGACAGAGGCTACACCTTC
TRBJ1-1 | . | TRBV15 | . | CATSRVPLQQAFF | TGTGCCACCAGCAGAGTCCCATTACAACAAGCTTTCTTT
TRBJ2-3 | . | TRBV27 | TRBD1 | CASHDRDPDTQYF | TGTGCCAGCCACGACAGGGATCCAGATACGCAGTATTTT
TRBJ2-7 | . | TRBV21-1 | . | CASSKGKTGQGRGEQYF | TGTGCCAGCAGCAAAGGGAAAACGGGACAGGGACGGGGCGAGCAGTACTTC
TRBJ2-1 | . | TRBV24-1 | . | CATSDPVTYNEQFF | TGTGCCACCAGTGACCCCGTGACATACAATGAGCAGTTCTTC
TRBJ1-2 | . | TRBV3-1/TRBV3-2 | . | CASSHRTVDGYTF | TGTGCCAGCAGCCACCGGACAGTCGATGGCTACACCTTC
TRBJ1-1 | . | TRBV7-9 | TRBD1 | CASSLVRDRKNTEAFF | TGTGCCAGCAGCTTAGTTCGGGACAGGAAAAACACTGAAGCTTTCTTT
TRBJ2-6 | . | TRBV9 | . | CASSVGGSGANVLTF | TGTGCCAGCAGCGTAGGAGGGTCTGGGGCCAACGTCCTGACTTTC
TRBJ1-1 | . | TRBV5-1 | TRBD1 | CASSFGQGEGNTEAFF | TGCGCCAGCAGCTTCGGACAGGGGGAAGGGAACACTGAAGCTTTCTTT
TRBJ2-7 | . | TRBV7-2 | TRBD2 | CASSSSGGAYEQYF | TGTGCCAGCAGTTCTAGCGGGGGTGCCTACGAGCAGTACTTC
TRBJ2-1 | . | TRBV18 | . | CASSPHSGWPEQFF | TGTGCCAGCTCACCACACTCAGGTTGGCCTGAGCAGTTCTTC
TRBJ1-5 | . | TRBV19 | . | CASSISATGNQPQHF | TGTGCCAGTAGTATATCCGCGACAGGCAATCAGCCCCAGCATTTT
TRBJ2-7 | . | TRBV11-3 | . | CASSLGWGENYEQYF | TGTGCCAGCAGCTTAGGATGGGGAGAAAACTACGAGCAGTACTTC
TRBJ1-5 | . | TRBV2 | . | CASSEVGAPNQPQHF | TGTGCCAGCAGTGAAGTAGGGGCTCCCAATCAGCCCCAGCATTTT
TRBJ1-3 | . | TRBV7-9 | . | CASSLFGGNTIYF | TGTGCCAGCAGCTTATTTGGGGGCAACACCATATATTTT
TRBJ1-5 | . | TRBV18 | . | CASSPDLNQPQHF | TGTGCCAGCTCACCCGACTTAAATCAGCCCCAGCATTTT
TRBJ2-5 | . | TRBV7-8 | TRBD2 | CASSAGNSLAARGETQYF | TGTGCCAGCAGCGCAGGAAACTCACTAGCGGCAAGGGGTGAGACCCAGTACTTC
TRBJ2-3 | . | TRBV4-1 | TRBD2 | CASSQEGTSGRASTDTQYF | TGCGCCAGCAGCCAAGAAGGGACTAGCGGACGTGCTAGCACAGATACGCAGTATTTT
TRBJ1-5 | once | TRBV6-5 | . | CATGTFNQPQHF | TGTGCCACGGGGACATTCAATCAGCCCCAGCATTTT
TRBJ1-3 | . | TRBV2 | . | CASSRVTRGSGNTIYF | TGTGCCAGCAGCCGAGTCACCAGGGGCTCTGGAAACACCATATATTTT
TRBJ2-7 | . | TRBV10-2 | TRBD2 | CASSSGGGQYF | TGCGCCAGCAGTTCCGGCGGGGGGCAGTACTTC
TRBJ2-2 | . | TRBV15 | TRBD1 | CATSRETRTGNTGELFF | TGTGCCACCAGCAGAGAGACAAGGACAGGGAACACCGGGGAGCTGTTTTTT
TRBJ1-2 | . | TRBV11-2 | . | CASSSRGYPGYTF | TGTGCCAGCAGCTCCAGGGGTTATCCTGGCTACACCTTC